What follows are 18 T cell receptor beta chains derived from one specimen sequenced in a study of OX40 agonist ivuxolimab in advanced cancers. Only in-frame clones appear in the TCRdb table, and some are missing; sequencing was by immunoSEQ multiplex PCR. The data contain 60,000 to 70,000 clones, 80% of them singletons. The material sequenced was CD4+ or CD8+ T cells sorted from blood, taken in a trial of the OX40 agonist ivuxolimab. The receptors derive from an adult with an advanced solid tumor such as melanoma, head and neck, liver or kidney cancer.

This sequence joins TRBV5-6 and TRBJ1-1; 11 bases match TRBD1. Germline V CDR1 and CDR2: SGHDT, YYEEEE. Unmatched junction bases numbered 11, after V lost 6 bases and J lost 4 bases. CDR3 length: 16 amino acids. CDR3 sequence: CASTERDRGIGTEAFF. CDR3 nucleotides: TGTGCCAGCACCGAGCGGGACAGGGGGATCGGCACTGAAGCTTTCTTT.

The sample holds one count of this clone. The V and J genes are TRBV11-2 and TRBJ1-2; the D is unclear. Germline V gives CDR1 SGHAT, CDR2 FQNNGV. V gave up 5 bases and J gave up 9 bases, with 13 bases separating them. There are 12 residues in the CDR3. Here the CDR3 reads CASSPRLGSYTF. The CDR3, as DNA: TGTGCCAGCAGCCCTCGCCTGGGCAGCTACACCTTC.

This clone appeared a few times. The chain recombines TRBV6-5 with TRBJ1-5; tentative D call: TRBD1 (6 bases). Per germline, CDR1 MNHEY and CDR2 SVGAGI. Trimming stripped 6 bases from V and 4 bases from J, with 10 bases between. This CDR3 has 13 amino acids. For the CDR3, the DNA is TGTGCCAGCAGCGGACAGCAAAATCAGCCCCAGCATTTT. This gives the protein CASSGQQNQPQHF.

The chain uses TRBV19 and TRBJ1-2; the D gene is possibly TRBD1 (5 bases). The CDR3 runs 12 residues. Germline-derived CDR1 and CDR2 are LNHDA and SQIVND (reference sequence). V shed 8 bases and J shed 2 bases, with 9 bases lying between them. The chain's CDR3 is CASVDSNYGYTF. The CDR3 DNA follows: TGTGCCAGTGTCGACAGCAACTATGGCTACACCTTC.

The V gene is TRBV6-1, the J gene TRBJ1-3, with 7 bases lining up with TRBD1. The CDR3 spans 16 residues. The V and J ends lost 4 bases and 3 bases, in that order; junction bases with no gene match: 9. In germline, CDR1 is MNHNS, CDR2 SASEGT. The CDR3 is CASSAHRDRGGNTIYF. CDR3 bases: TGTGCCAGCAGTGCACACCGGGACAGAGGTGGAAACACCATATATTTT.

This chain joins TRBV30 and TRBJ2-3, with D perhaps TRBD2 (6 bases). The CDR3 loop spans 13 amino acids. Trimming shortened V by 0 bases and J by 6 bases, and 10 bases separated the two germline ends. Looked up from germline, CDR1 is GTSNPN and CDR2 is SVGIG (reference sequence). For the CDR3, the DNA is TGTGCCTGGAGTGTTCTCCGGGGGGATACGCAGTATTTT. Protein sequence: CAWSVLRGDTQYF.

The chain carries TRBV5-6 and TRBJ2-1, with 11 nucleotides matching TRBD1. Germline trimming cut 1 base from V and 7 bases from J; bases unmatched to any gene: 7. Germline lookup yields CDR1 SGHDT and CDR2 YYEEEE. The CDR3 runs to 16 residues. The CDR3 reads CASSLIGQGASNEQFF. Here the CDR3 DNA reads TGTGCCAGCAGCTTGATCGGACAGGGGGCGAGTAATGAGCAGTTCTTC.

Relative to its sample, this clone is medium-sized. V usage is TRBV30 and J usage is TRBJ1-2; D uncertain. Per germline, CDR1 GTSNPN and CDR2 SVGIG (reference sequence). This CDR3 has 11 amino acids. The V end lost 0 bases, the J end lost 7 bases, and 6 bases lay between the germline ends. For the CDR3, the DNA is TGTGCCTGGAGTGTACTTAGTGGCTACACCTTC. It yields the protein CAWSVLSGYTF.

The CDR3 DNA is TGTGCCAGCACCCTAGGGCAGGGCCAGGGCGAGCAGTACTTC. Residues: CASTLGQGQGEQYF. This chain joins TRBV7-9 and TRBJ2-7; the D gene is possibly TRBD1 (5 bases). The CDR3 sequence is 14 residues long. The V end was cut by 7 bases, the J end by 6 bases, with 19 bases between. Germline CDR1 and CDR2: SEHNR and FQNEAQ (reference sequence).

V gene TRBV18 combines with J gene TRBJ1-2; TRBD1 aligns across 12 bases. Germline CDR1 KGHSH, CDR2 LQKENI. The CDR3 consists of 14 residues. V shed 3 bases, J shed 7 bases, and the junction held 3 bases outside the gene matches. The CDR3 sequence is CASSPGTGGRGYTF. CDR3 in DNA: TGTGCCAGCTCACCGGGGACAGGGGGCCGTGGCTACACCTTC.

The CDR3 nucleotides read TGTGCCGGACTAGACCAGGTTCAGGGGGCAAGGGAAAAACTGTTTTTT. Translating it yields CAGLDQVQGAREKLFF. V is TRBV30 and J is TRBJ1-4; 8 nucleotides line up with TRBD1. The CDR3 runs 16 residues. Germline CDR1 GTSNPN, CDR2 SVGIG (reference sequence). Trimming cost V 8 bases and J 8 bases; bases outside gene matches: 19.

The rearrangement uses TRBV6-5 and TRBJ2-1, with D tentatively TRBD1 or TRBD2 (5 bases each). From germline, CDR1 is MNHEY and CDR2 SVGAGI. Trimming pared 0 bases from V and 8 bases from J, leaving 14 bases between. CDR3 length: 15 residues. CDR3 protein: CASSYSLHGADEQFF. DNA of the CDR3: TGTGCCAGCAGTTACTCGTTGCACGGGGCGGATGAGCAGTTCTTC.

This chain joins TRBV30 and TRBJ2-5, with D maybe TRBD2 (6 bases). The CDR3 runs to 13 residues. V lost 2 bases and J lost 1, with 8 bases in between. Germline V gene sequence: CDR1 GTSNPN, CDR2 SVGIG (reference sequence). The CDR3 loop is CAWSRDFQETQYF. The CDR3 nucleotides are TGTGCCTGGAGTCGGGACTTCCAAGAGACCCAGTACTTC.

The gene calls are TRBV6-6 and TRBJ2-7, with D unclear. CDR1 is MNHNY, CDR2 SVGAGI, per germline (reference sequence). This CDR3 spans 16 amino acids. Trimming shortened V by 4 bases and J by 4 bases, and 20 bases separated the two germline ends. CDR3 amino acids: CASSSLIPLEVYEQYF. The CDR3 region has the DNA TGTGCCAGCAGTTCTTTGATCCCCCTTGAAGTTTACGAGCAGTACTTC.

The chain has TRBV7-9 and TRBJ2-7, with D perhaps TRBD1 (6 bases). The germline gives CDR1 SEHNR, CDR2 FQNEAQ (reference sequence). The V and J ends lost 5 bases and 1 base respectively, with 18 bases between them. This CDR3 is 16 amino acids long. The CDR3 region has the DNA TGTGCCAGCAGCCCCAGACAGGCGGACGTGTCCTACGAGCAGTACTTC. It specifies CASSPRQADVSYEQYF.

V gene TRBV2 combines with J gene TRBJ2-1, with 8 bases matching TRBD1. The V segment lost 4 bases and the J segment 4 bases; nucleotides outside the gene matches: 6. Germline loops: CDR1 SNHLY, CDR2 FYNNEI. The CDR3 contains 15 residues. CDR3 nucleotide sequence: TGTGCCAGCAGTGTCGACAGGGGATCTTACAATGAGCAGTTCTTC. This sequence encodes CASSVDRGSYNEQFF.

Comments on this clone: This CDR3 is also generated by other DNA sequences in the sample. The genes are TRBV9 and TRBJ2-3; 11 bases agree with TRBD1. This CDR3 is built from 15 residues. V dropped 2 bases and J dropped 4; count of bases not matched to a gene: 3. Germline loops: CDR1 SGDLS, CDR2 YYNGEE. The CDR3 reads CASSVGQGVADTQYF. In nucleotides, the CDR3 is TGTGCCAGCAGCGTGGGACAGGGGGTCGCAGATACGCAGTATTTT.

This rearrangement joins TRBV7-9 to TRBJ2-7, with 8 positions matching TRBD1. The CDR3 is made up of 15 amino acids. After removal of 3 bases from V and 2 bases from J, the junction contained 6 bases not matched to a gene. Germline V lookup: CDR1 SEHNR, CDR2 FQNEAQ (reference sequence). CDR3 in DNA: TGTGCCAGCAGCTTGACAGGGGAAGGCACCTACGAGCAGTACTTC. It encodes CASSLTGEGTYEQYF.